The T cell receptor beta chain under discussion was sequenced for a study of T-cell memory formation after mild COVID-19. Study information: In these data, TCR clusters were largely donor specific.

Whole-study findings and limits: That cross-reactive memory joined was suggested by some responding clones appearing in pre-infection memory. Clones that contracted from day 15 to 85 were balanced CD4/CD8, while later expanders leaned CD4+.

The CDR3 consists of 12 residues. Germline lookup yields CDR1 DFQATT and CDR2 SNEGSKA (reference sequence). V was clipped by 4 bases and J by 11 bases; unmatched bases: 10. This clonotype was observed a few times. The antigen is unknown. Sample barcodes and UMIs were carried by the TCR alpha and TCR beta cDNA libraries that 5'RACE generated with constant-segment primers. TCRdb independently ran MiXCR on the 5' RACE reads; one entry per CDR3 protein. Counted here are about 250,000 distinct CDR3 sequences, more than 15% occurring once; the ten biggest clones make up 20% to 25%. This clonotype was obtained from a man aged 18 to 29 who had mild COVID-19 (a few samples of this study predate the infection). Cell type and time point are not known. Sequencing was carried out using PBMCs or a T cell subset sorted from them (not recorded which). V usage is TRBV20-1 and J usage is TRBJ1-1; TRBD1 matches 7 bases. The CDR3 nucleotides read TGCAGTGCTAACACAGGGGTGAGGGCCGCTTTCTTT. It encodes CSANTGVRAAFF.